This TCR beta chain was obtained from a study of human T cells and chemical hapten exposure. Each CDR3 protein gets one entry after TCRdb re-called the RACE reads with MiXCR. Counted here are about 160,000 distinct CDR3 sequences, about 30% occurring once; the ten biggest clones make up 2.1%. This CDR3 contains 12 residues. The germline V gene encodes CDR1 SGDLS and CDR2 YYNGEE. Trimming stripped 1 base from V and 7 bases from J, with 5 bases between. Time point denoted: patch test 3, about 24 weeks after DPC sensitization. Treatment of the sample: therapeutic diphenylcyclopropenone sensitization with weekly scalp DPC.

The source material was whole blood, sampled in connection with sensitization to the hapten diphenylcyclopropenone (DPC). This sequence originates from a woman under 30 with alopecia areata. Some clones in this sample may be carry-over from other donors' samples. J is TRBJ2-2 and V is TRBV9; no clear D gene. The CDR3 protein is CASSVSGGELFF. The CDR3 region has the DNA TGTGCCAGCAGCGTAAGTGGCGGGGAGCTGTTTTTT.